This T cell receptor (beta chain) was identified during a study of blood T cell repertoires in COVID-19. Germline assignment: CDR1 LGHDT and CDR2 YNNKEL (reference sequence). The CDR3 is 16 residues long. V was pared by 0 bases and J by 8 bases, with 16 bases between. Membership in each cohort depended on participant-reported clinical history. Recovered Cohort 3 donors showed two negative PCRs, clearance, or symptom resolution. Profiled with immunoSEQ multiplex PCR; TCRdb holds only in-frame clones, not every one. The sample consists of more than 150,000 clones, approximately 80% of them appearing once.

This receptor was obtained from a woman aged 55-70 years who had recovered from COVID-19. Sequenced sample: PBMCs or T cells enriched from blood (not recorded which). This rearrangement joins TRBV3-1 (or the pseudogene TRBV3-2) to TRBJ2-2; D gene ambiguous. In nucleotides, the CDR3 is TGTGCCAGCAGCCAAGAAGCCCTCGTTGCCGCGGGGGAGCTGTTTTTT. Protein: CASSQEALVAAGELFF.